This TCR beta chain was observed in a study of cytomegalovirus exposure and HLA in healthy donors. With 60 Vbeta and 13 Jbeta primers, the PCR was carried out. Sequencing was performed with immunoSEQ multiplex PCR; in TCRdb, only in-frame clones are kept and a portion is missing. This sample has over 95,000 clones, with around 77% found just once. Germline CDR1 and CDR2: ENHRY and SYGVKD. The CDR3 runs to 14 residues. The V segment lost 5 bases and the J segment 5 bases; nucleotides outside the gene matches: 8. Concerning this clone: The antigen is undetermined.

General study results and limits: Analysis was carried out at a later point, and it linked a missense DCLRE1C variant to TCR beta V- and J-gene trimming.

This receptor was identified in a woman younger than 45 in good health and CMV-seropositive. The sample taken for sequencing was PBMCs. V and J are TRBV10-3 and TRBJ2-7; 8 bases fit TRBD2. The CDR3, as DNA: TGTGCCATCAGTCCACGCGGGGGGCTCAACGAGCAGTACTTC. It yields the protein CAISPRGGLNEQYF.